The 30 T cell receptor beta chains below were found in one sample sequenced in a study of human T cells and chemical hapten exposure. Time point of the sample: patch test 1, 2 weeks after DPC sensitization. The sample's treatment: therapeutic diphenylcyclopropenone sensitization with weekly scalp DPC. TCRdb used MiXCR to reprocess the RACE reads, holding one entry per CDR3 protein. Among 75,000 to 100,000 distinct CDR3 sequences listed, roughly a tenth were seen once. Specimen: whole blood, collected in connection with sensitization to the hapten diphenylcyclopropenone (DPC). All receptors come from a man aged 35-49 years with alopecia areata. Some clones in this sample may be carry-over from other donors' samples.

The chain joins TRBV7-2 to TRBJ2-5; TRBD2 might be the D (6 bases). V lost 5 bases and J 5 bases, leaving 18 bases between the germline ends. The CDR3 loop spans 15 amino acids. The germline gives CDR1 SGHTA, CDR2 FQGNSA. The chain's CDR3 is CASSLNMRDLETQYF. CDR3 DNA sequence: TGTGCCAGCAGCCTAAACATGCGGGATTTGGAGACCCAGTACTTC.

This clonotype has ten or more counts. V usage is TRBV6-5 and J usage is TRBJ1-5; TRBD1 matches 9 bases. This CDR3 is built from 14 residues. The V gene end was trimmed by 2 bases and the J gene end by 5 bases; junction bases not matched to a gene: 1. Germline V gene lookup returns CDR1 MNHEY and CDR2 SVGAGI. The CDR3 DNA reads TGTGCCAGCAGTTACGGACAGGGGCATCAGCCCCAGCATTTT. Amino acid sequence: CASSYGQGHQPQHF.

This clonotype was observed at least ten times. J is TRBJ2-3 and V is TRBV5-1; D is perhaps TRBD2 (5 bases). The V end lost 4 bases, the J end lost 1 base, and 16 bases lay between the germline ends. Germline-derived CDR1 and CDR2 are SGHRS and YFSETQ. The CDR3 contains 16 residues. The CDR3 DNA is TGCGCCAGCAGCCCCCTGGTGGTCGGGGGCACAGATACGCAGTATTTT. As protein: CASSPLVVGGTDTQYF.

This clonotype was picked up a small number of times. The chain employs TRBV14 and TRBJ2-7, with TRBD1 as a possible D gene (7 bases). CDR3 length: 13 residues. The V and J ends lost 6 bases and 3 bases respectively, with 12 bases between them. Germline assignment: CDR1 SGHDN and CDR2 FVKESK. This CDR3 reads CASSQGGDYEQYV. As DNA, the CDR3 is TGTGCCAGCAGTCAGGGGGGCGACTACGAGCAGTACGTC.

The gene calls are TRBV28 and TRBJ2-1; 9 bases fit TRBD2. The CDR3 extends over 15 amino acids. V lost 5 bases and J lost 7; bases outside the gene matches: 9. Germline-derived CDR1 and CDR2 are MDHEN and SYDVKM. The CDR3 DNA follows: TGTGCCAGCAGTGCCCAAGGCGGGAGGGCGAATGAGCAGTTCTTC. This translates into CASSAQGGRANEQFF.

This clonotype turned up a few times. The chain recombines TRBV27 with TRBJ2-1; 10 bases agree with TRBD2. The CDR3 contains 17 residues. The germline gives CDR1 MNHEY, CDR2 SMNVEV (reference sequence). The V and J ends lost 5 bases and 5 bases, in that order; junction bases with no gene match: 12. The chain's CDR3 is CASSQPSLAGGHNEQFF. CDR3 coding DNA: TGTGCCAGCAGTCAACCTTCTTTAGCGGGAGGTCACAATGAGCAGTTCTTC.

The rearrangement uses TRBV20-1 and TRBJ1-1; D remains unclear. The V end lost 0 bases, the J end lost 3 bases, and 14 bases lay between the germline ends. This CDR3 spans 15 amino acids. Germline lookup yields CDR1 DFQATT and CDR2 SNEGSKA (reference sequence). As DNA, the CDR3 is TGCAGTGCTAGAGATAGGAAGGGATGGGACACTGAAGCTTTCTTT. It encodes CSARDRKGWDTEAFF.

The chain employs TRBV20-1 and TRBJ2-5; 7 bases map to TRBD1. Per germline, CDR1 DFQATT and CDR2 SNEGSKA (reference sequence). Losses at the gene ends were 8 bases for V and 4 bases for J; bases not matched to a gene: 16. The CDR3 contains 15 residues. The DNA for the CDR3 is TGCAGTCTCTTTTCAACAGGGGAGAGAGGAGAGACCCAGTACTTC. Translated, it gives CSLFSTGERGETQYF.

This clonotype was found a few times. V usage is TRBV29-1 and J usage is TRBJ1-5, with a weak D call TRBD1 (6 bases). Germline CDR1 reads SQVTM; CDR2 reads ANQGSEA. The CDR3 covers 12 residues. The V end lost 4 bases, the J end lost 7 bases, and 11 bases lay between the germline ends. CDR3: CSVGAGEQPQHF. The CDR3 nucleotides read TGCAGCGTTGGGGCAGGGGAACAGCCCCAGCATTTT. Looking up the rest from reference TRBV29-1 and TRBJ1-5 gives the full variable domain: SAVISQKPSRDICQRGTSLTIQCQVDSQVTMMFWYRQQPGQSLTLIATANQGSEATYESGFVIDKFPISRPNLTFSTLTVSNMSPEDSSIYLCSVGAGEQPQHFGDGTRLSIL.

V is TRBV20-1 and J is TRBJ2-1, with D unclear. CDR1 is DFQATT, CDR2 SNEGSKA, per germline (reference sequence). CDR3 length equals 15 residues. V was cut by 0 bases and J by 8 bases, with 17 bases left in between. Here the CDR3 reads CSARDLKILPDEQFF. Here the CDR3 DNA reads TGCAGTGCTAGAGATCTCAAAATCCTTCCAGATGAGCAGTTCTTC.

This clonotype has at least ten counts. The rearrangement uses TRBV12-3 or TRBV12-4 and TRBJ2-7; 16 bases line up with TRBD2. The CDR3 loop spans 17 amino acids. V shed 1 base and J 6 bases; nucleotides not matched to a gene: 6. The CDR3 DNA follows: TGTGCCAGCAGTTTAGAGGGACTAGCGGGAGGGCCCGGCGAGCAGTACGTC. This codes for CASSLEGLAGGPGEQYV.

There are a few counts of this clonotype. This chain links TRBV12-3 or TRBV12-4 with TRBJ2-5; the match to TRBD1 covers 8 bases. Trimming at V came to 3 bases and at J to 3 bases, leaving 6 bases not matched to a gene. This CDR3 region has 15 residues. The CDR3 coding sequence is TGTGCCAGCAGTTTGGGAACAGGGGGAAAAGAGACCCAGTACTTC. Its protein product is CASSLGTGGKETQYF.

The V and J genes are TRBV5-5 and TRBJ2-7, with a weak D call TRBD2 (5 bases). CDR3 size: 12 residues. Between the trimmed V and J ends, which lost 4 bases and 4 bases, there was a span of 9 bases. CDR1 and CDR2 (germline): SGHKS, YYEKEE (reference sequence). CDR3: CASSHAGYEQYF. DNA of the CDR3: TGTGCCAGCAGCCACGCGGGTTACGAGCAGTACTTC. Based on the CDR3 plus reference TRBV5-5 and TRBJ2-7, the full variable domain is DAGVTQSPTHLIKTRGQQVTLRCSPISGHKSVSWYQQVLGQGPQFIFQYYEKEERGRGNFPDRFSARQFPNYSSELNVNALLLGDSALYLCASSHAGYEQYFGPGTRLTVT.

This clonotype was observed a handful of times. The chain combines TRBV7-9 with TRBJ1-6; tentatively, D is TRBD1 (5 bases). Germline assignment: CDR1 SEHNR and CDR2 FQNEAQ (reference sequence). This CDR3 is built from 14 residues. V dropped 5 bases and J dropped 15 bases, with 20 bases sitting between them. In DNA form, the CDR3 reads TGTGCCAGCAGCGCCCCCGGGCCGACAGAAGTCCTCCACTTT. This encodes CASSAPGPTEVLHF.

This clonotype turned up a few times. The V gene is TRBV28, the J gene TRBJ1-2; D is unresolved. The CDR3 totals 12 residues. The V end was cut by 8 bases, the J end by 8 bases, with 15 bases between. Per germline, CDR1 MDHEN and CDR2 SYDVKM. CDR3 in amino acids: CASGLWVDGYTF. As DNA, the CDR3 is TGTGCCAGCGGTCTCTGGGTAGACGGCTACACCTTC.

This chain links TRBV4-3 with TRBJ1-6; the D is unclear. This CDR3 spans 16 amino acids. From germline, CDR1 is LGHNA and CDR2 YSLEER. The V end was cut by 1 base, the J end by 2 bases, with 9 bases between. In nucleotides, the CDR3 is TGCGCCAGCAGCCAAGGACGCACGGCCTATAATTCACCCCTCCACTTT. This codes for CASSQGRTAYNSPLHF.

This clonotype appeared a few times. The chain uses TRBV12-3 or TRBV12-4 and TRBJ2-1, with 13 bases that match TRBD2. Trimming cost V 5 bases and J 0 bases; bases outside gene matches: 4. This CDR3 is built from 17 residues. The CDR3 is CASSLGLAGDSYNEQFF. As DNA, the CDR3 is TGTGCCAGCAGTCTCGGACTAGCGGGGGACTCCTACAATGAGCAGTTCTTC.

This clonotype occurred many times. The CDR3 loop reads CASSLGPNEKLFF. The DNA for the CDR3 is TGTGCCAGCAGCTTGGGGCCGAATGAAAAACTGTTTTTT. The rearrangement uses TRBV5-5 and TRBJ1-4, with no clear D. Germline V gene lookup returns CDR1 SGHKS and CDR2 YYEKEE (reference sequence). The V and J ends lost 0 bases and 5 bases respectively, with 5 bases between them. CDR3 length: 13 residues.

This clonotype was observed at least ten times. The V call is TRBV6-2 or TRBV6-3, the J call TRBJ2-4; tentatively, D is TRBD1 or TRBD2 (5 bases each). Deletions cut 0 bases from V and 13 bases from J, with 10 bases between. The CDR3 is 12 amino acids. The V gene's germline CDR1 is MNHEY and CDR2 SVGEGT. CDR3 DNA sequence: TGTGCCAGCAGTTACTCGTCGGGGCCCCAGTACTTC. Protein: CASSYSSGPQYF.

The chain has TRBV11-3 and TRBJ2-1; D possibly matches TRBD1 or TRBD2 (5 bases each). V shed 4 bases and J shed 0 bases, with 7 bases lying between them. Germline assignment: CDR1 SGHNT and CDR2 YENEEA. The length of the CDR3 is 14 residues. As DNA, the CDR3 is TGTGCCAGCAGCTGGGGGAGCTCCTACAATGAGCAGTTCTTC. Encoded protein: CASSWGSSYNEQFF.

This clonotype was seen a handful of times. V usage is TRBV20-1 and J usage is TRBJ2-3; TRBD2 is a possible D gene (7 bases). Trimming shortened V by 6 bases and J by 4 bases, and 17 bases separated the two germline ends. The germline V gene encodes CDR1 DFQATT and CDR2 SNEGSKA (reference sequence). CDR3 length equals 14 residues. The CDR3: CSAKTGGGADTQYF. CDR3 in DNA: TGCAGTGCGAAAACAGGAGGGGGGGCAGATACGCAGTATTTT.

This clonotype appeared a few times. The CDR3 sequence is CASSGHLEETQYF. In DNA, the CDR3 is TGTGCCAGTTCGGGACACCTTGAAGAGACCCAGTACTTC. V is TRBV6-2 or TRBV6-3 and J is TRBJ2-5; D perhaps matches TRBD1 (6 bases). This CDR3 has 13 residues. V lost 9 bases and J lost 3, with 14 bases in between. Looked up from germline, CDR1 is MNHEY and CDR2 is SVGEGT.

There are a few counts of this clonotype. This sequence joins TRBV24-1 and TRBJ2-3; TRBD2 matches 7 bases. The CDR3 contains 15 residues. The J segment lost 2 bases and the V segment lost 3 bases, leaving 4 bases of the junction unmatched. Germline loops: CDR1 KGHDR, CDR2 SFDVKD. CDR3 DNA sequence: TGTGCCACCAGTGATCCCGGGACTACCACAGATACGCAGTATTTT. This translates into CATSDPGTTTDTQYF.

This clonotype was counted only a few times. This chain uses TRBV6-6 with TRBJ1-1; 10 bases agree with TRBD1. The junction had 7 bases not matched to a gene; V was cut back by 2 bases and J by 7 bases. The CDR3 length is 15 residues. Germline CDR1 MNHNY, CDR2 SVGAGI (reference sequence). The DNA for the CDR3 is TGTGCCAGCAGTTACCCCGGACAGGGGGGACATGAAGCTTTCTTT. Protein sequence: CASSYPGQGGHEAFF.

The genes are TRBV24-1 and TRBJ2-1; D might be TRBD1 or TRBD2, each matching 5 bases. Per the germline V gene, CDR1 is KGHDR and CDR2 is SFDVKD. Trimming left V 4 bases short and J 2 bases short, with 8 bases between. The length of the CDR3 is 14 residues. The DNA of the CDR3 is TGTGCCACCAGTGACGGGACGCCCTACAATGAGCAGTTCTTC. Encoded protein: CATSDGTPYNEQFF.

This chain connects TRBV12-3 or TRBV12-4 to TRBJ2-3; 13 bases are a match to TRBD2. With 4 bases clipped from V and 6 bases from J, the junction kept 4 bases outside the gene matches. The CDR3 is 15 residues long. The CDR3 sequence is CASSSGLAGADTQYF. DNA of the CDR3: TGTGCCAGCAGTTCAGGACTAGCGGGAGCCGATACGCAGTATTTT.

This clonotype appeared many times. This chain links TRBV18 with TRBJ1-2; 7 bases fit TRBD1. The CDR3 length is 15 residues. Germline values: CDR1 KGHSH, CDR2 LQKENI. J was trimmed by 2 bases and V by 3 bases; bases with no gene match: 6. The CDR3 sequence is CASSPGGRGNYGYTF. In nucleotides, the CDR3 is TGTGCCAGCTCACCCGGAGGCAGGGGGAACTATGGCTACACCTTC.

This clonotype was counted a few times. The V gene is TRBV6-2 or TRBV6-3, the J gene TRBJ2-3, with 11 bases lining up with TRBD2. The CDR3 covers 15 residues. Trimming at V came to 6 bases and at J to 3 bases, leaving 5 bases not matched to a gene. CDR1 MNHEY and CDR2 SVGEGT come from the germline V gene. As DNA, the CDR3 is TGTGCCAGCAGAACACTAGCGGGAGTTACAGATACGCAGTATTTT. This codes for CASRTLAGVTDTQYF.

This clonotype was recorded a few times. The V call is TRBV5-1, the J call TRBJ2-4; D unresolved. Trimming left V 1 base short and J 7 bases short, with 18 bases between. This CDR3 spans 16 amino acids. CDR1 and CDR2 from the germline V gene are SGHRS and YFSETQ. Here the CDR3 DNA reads TGCGCCAGCAGCTTGTTATCTGAACCTGGCGGTAACATTCAGTACTTC. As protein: CASSLLSEPGGNIQYF.

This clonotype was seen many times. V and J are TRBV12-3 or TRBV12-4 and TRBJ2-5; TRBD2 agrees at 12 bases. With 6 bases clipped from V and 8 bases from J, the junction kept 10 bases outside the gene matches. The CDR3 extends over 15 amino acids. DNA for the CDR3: TGTGCCAGCAGCCCTAGCGGGAGGGCAGCGGGTACCCAGTACTTC. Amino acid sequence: CASSPSGRAAGTQYF.